This T cell receptor beta chain stems from a study of blood T cell repertoires in COVID-19 (dated by TCRdb to 2018 to 2020). In the study overall: Samples covering the acute and convalescent phases of COVID-19 were provided by collaborators in the United States, Italy and Spain. Where HLA class I and class II types were available, the types were taken from metadata supplied by the sample provider, not from assay-based typing. The samples were drawn from the first 160 participants of the ongoing ImmuneRACE study and from 950 to 1,500 subjects provided by 6 global collaborators. The material from the prospective study consisted of cDNA or gDNA derived from T cells, B-cell-depleted T cells, or PBMCs. A de-identified subject ID, COVID-19 status, age in years and sex were almost always included in the sample metadata. Subjects who had been exposed to COVID-19, were actively infected with it, or had recovered from it provided the deeply sampled blood TCRbeta repertoires that made up the dataset. A freely available public database, intended as a resource for researchers studying the immune response to SARS-CoV-2, is where the repertoires were released. Findings and caveats that apply to the study as a whole: How much clinical and demographic metadata was included differed by source and by participant, and the metadata was provided uncurated.

A remark on this clone: Its antigen is currently not known. The input lacks base qualities; no much larger clone sits a single base away.

TCRbeta CDR3 regions were amplified from genomic DNA by means of the immunoSEQ Assay, a bias-controlled multiplex PCR. In the source study's methods: The number of nucleated cells in each sample was estimated from the amplification of reference gene primers within the assay. To quantify the absolute abundance of each unique TCRbeta CDR3 rearrangement, sequence reads were collapsed and filtered. Productive Simpson clonality was computed per sample as the square root of Simpson's diversity index over productive rearrangements. Not all clones reach the TCRdb copy of this immuneACCESS table, which keeps in-frame sequences only. Checked studies attribute under half of the gap to unresolved V genes and leave the rest unexplained. V, J and clone size were drawn from that table, and D and trimming were deduced from the DNA. The table for this sample lists around 76,000 clones; around 85% of them were counted only once. Of the sample, approximately 5.5% is held by the ten largest clones.

Each collaborating institution followed its own protocols to collect whole blood in K2EDTA tubes. For TCRbeta analysis, collaborators shipped samples as frozen whole blood, isolated PBMCs, or DNA extracted from either of those sample types. The germline V gene sets CDR1 to LGHNA and CDR2 to YSLEER. Relative to germline, V is missing 4 bases and J is missing 4 bases, with 1 base of the junction outside any gene match. Spanning cysteine to phenylalanine, the CDR3 consists of 14 amino acids. Of all the DNA, just the CDR3 is kept, 42 bases in frame from base 1. The clonotype comes from a man older than 75 with acute or convalescent COVID-19. The chain joins TRBV4-3 to TRBJ2-2; TRBD1 fits 9 bases in the junction. The sample was peripheral blood. Here is the DNA: TGCGCCAGCAGCCGGGACAGGGTCACCGGGGAGCTGTTTTTT. Translated, it gives CASSRDRVTGELFF.